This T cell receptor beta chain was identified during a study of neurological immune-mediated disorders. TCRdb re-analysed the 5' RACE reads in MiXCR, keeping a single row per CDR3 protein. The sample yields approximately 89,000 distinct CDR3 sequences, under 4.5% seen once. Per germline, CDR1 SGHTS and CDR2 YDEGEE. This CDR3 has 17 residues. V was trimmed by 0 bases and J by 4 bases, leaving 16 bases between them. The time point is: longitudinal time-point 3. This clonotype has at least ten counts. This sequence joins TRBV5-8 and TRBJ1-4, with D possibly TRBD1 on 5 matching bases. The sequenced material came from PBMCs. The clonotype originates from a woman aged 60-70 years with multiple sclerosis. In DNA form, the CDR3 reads TGTGCCAGCAGCTTGGATCGCCGGGGCAACATTAATGAAAAACTGTTTTTT. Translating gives CASSLDRRGNINEKLFF.